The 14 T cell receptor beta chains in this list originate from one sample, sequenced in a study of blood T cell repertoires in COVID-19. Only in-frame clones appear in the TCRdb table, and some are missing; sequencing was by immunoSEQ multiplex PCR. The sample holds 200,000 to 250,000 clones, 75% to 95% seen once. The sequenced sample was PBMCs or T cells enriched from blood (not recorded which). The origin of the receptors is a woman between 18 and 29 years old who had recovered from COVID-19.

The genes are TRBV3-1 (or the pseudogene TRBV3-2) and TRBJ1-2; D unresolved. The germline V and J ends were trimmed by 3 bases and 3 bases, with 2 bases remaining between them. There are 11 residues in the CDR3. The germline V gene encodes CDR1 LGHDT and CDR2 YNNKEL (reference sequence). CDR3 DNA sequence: TGTGCCAGCAGCCACTACTATGGCTACACCTTC. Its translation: CASSHYYGYTF.

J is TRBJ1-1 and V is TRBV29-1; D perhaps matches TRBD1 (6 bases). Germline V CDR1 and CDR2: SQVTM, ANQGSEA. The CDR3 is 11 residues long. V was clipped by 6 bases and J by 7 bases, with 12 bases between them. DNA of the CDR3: TGCAGCGTGGCCGGACAGAATGAAGCTTTCTTT. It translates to CSVAGQNEAFF.

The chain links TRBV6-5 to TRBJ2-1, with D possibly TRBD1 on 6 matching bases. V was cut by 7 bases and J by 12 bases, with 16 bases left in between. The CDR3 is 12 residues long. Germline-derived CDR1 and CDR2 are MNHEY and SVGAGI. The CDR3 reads CASTRGGRLQFF. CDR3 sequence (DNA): TGTGCCAGCACCCGAGGGGGTAGGCTGCAGTTCTTC.

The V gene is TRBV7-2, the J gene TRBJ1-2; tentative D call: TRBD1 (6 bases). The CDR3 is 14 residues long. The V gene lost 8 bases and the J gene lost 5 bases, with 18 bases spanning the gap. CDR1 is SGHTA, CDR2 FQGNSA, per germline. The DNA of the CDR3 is TGTGCCAGCGGCCGCAGGGGTTCTCTATATGGCTACACCTTC. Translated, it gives CASGRRGSLYGYTF.

The CDR3 nucleotides read TGTGCCAGCAGTTTGTCGCAGGGGGGTGGCTACACCTTC. The encoded protein is CASSLSQGGGYTF. The chain uses TRBV12-3 or TRBV12-4 and TRBJ1-2; the match to TRBD1 covers 7 bases. After removal of 3 bases from V and 7 bases from J, the junction contained 5 bases not matched to a gene. The CDR3 extends over 13 amino acids.

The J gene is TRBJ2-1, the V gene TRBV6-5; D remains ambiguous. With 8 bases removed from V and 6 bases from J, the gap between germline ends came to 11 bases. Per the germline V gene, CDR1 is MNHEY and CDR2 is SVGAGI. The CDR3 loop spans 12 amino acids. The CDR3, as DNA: TGTGCCAGCGCAGGTTCCCCCAATGAGCAGTTCTTC. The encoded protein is CASAGSPNEQFF.

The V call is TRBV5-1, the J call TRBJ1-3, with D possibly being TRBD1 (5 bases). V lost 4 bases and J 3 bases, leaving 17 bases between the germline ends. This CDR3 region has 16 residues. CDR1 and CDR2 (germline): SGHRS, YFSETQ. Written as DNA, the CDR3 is TGCGCCAGCAGCCTAGAAGGGGCTCTACGTGGAAACACCATATATTTT. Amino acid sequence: CASSLEGALRGNTIYF. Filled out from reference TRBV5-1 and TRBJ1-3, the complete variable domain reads KAGVTQTPRYLIKTRGQQVTLSCSPISGHRSVSWYQQTPGQGLQFLFEYFSETQRNKGNFPGRFSGRQFSNSRSEMNVSTLELGDSALYLCASSLEGALRGNTIYFGEGSWLTVV.

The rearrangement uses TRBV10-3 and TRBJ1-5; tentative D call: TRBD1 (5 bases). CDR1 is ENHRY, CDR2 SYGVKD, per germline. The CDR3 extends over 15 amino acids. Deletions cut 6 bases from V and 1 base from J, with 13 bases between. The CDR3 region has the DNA TGTGCCATCAGGGCAGGGTTAGAGAGCAATCAGCCCCAGCATTTT. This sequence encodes CAIRAGLESNQPQHF.

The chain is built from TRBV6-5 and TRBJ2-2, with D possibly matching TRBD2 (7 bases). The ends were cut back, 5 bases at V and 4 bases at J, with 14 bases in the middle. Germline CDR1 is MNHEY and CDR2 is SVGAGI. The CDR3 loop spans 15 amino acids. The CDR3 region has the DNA TGTGCCAGCAGTCGGACAGCGGGGATCACCGGGGAGCTGTTTTTT. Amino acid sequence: CASSRTAGITGELFF.

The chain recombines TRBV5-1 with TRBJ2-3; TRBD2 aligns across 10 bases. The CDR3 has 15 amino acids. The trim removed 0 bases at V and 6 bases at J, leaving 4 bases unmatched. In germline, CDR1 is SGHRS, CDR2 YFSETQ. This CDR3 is CASSLAAGGLDTQYF. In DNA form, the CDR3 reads TGCGCCAGCAGCTTGGCAGCGGGGGGGTTGGATACGCAGTATTTT. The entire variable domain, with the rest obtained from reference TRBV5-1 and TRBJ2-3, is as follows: KAGVTQTPRYLIKTRGQQVTLSCSPISGHRSVSWYQQTPGQGLQFLFEYFSETQRNKGNFPGRFSGRQFSNSRSEMNVSTLELGDSALYLCASSLAAGGLDTQYFGPGTRLTVL.

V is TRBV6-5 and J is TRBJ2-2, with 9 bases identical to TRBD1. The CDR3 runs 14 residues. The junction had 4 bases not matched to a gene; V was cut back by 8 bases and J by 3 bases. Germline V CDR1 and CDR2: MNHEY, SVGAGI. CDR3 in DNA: TGTGCCAGCGCCACAGGGGGCCACACCGGGGAGCTGTTTTTT. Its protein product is CASATGGHTGELFF.

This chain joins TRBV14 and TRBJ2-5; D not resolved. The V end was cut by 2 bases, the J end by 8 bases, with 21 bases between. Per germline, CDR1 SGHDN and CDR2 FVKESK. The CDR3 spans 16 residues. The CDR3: CASSQSSQAPVVTQYF. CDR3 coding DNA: TGTGCCAGCAGCCAAAGTAGTCAGGCCCCCGTCGTCACCCAGTACTTC.

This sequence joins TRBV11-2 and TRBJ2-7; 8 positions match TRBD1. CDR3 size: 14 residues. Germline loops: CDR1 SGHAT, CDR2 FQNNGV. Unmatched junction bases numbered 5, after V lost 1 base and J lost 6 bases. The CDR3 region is CASSLARTGSEQYF. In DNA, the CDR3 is TGTGCCAGCAGCTTAGCTAGGACAGGGAGCGAGCAGTACTTC.

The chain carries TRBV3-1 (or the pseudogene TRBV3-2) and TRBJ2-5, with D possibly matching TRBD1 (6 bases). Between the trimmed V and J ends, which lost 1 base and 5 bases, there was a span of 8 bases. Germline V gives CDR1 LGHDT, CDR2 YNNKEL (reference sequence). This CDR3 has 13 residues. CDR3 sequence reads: CASSQGQAETQYF. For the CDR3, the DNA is TGTGCCAGCAGCCAAGGACAGGCCGAGACCCAGTACTTC.